This TCR beta chain is drawn from a study of cytomegalovirus exposure and HLA in healthy donors. The wider study: The same platform as the approximately 660 first-cohort repertoires was used for the 130 or so validation repertoires, a later analysis reported.

With V trimmed by 7 bases and J by 2 bases, 7 bases remained unmatched. The germline V gene encodes CDR1 PRHDT and CDR2 FYEKMQ (reference sequence). The CDR3 runs to 15 residues. TCRdb's copy holds only in-frame clones and misses some; the assay was immunoSEQ multiplex PCR. The sample holds some 48,000 clones, about nine tenths seen once. The donors were in the 120-subject validation cohort, distinct from the roughly 600-subject first cohort. The chain couples TRBV13 to TRBJ2-3; 9 nucleotides match TRBD2. The receptor comes from a woman in her twenties or thirties in good health and CMV-seronegative. Sequencing was performed on PBMCs. The CDR3 is CASNDRTSATDTQYF. The CDR3 DNA sequence: TGTGCCAGCAACGACAGGACTAGCGCCACAGATACGCAGTATTTT.